The 9 T cell receptor beta chains listed next were all sequenced from one sample in a study of T cells in Graves' hyperthyroidism and ophthalmopathy. TCR beta CDR3 regions were amplified from RNA. The primer set for the first-round RT-PCR of the TCR CDR3 was HTBI. MiXCR, applied by TCRdb to the multiplex PCR reads, yields one record per CDR3 protein. This table has over 650,000 distinct CDR3 sequences, 45% appearing once. The sample consisted of peripheral blood or thyroid tissue (not recorded which). Receptor source: an adult man with Graves' disease, either hyperthyroidism or ophthalmopathy (not recorded which).

Regarding this clonotype: Since a much larger clone is just one base distant, this may be a read error. The chain is built from TRBV11-2 and TRBJ2-5; D not resolved. The tail of the sequence fits TRBJ2-7 better, so the J call may be wrong. CDR3 length equals 14 residues. Germline V gene sequence: CDR1 SGHAT, CDR2 FQNNGV. The CDR3 coding sequence is TGTGTCAGCAGCTTAGAAGGGCGATCCTACGAGCAGTACTTC. It encodes CVSSLEGRSYEQYF.

This clonotype has ten or more counts. The rearrangement links TRBV10-2 to TRBJ1-3; D is undetermined. Trimming removed 0 bases at V and 5 bases at J, with 11 bases between. CDR3 length: 15 amino acids. Germline loops: CDR1 WSHSY, CDR2 SAAADI. The CDR3 spells CASSESKFPRNTIYF. In nucleotides, the CDR3 is TGCGCCAGCAGTGAGTCGAAGTTTCCAAGAAACACCATATATTTT.

Regarding this clonotype: One end of the junction is discordant with germline, which a read error may explain. The rearrangement uses TRBV10-3 and TRBJ1-2; no firm D call. The CDR3 has 11 amino acids. Germline lookup yields CDR1 ENHRY and CDR2 SYGVKD. CDR3: CAISEGGREAF. The CDR3 coding sequence is TGTGCCATCAGTGAAGGCGGACGCGAGGCTTTC.

This clonotype was seen only a few times. The chain joins TRBV20-1 to TRBJ2-5; possibly TRBD1 or TRBD2 for D (6 bases each). V was clipped by 5 bases and J by 2 bases, with 15 bases between them. Germline V lookup: CDR1 DFQATT, CDR2 SNEGSKA (reference sequence). The CDR3 is 14 residues long. The CDR3 nucleotides are TGCAGTGCTTCGGGGGACAAGAAACAAGAGACCCAGTACTTC. Residues: CSASGDKKQETQYF.

The CDR3 reads CASSWTVRNTEAFF. The DNA for the CDR3 is TGTGCCAGCAGCTGGACAGTGAGGAACACTGAAGCTTTCTTT. The J gene is TRBJ1-1, the V gene TRBV12-3 or TRBV12-4; possible D gene TRBD1, 6 bases. This CDR3 comprises 14 residues. Between the trimmed V and J ends, which lost 6 bases and 1 base, there was a span of 12 bases.

This clonotype showed up many times. This chain connects TRBV7-2 to TRBJ2-5; D is possibly TRBD2 (7 bases). V was shortened by 0 bases and J by 1 base, with 9 bases between the two germline ends. This CDR3 spans 15 amino acids. Germline CDR1 reads SGHTA; CDR2 reads FQGNSA. The CDR3 nucleotides are TGTGCCAGCAGCTTAGCGGGGGGGCGCCAAGAGACCCAGTACTTC. Translated, it gives CASSLAGGRQETQYF. The full variable domain, completed using reference TRBV7-2 and TRBJ2-5, is GAGVSQSPSNKVTEKGKDVELRCDPISGHTALYWYRQSLGQGLEFLIYFQGNSAPDKSGLPSDRFSAERTGGSVSTLTIQRTQQEDSAVYLCASSLAGGRQETQYFGPGTRLLVL.

This clonotype was seen only a few times. The rearrangement uses TRBV10-3 and TRBJ1-1; 7 positions agree with TRBD1. The germline CDR1 and CDR2 sequences are ENHRY and SYGVKD. The CDR3 extends over 14 amino acids. Losses at the gene ends were 6 bases for V and 6 bases for J; bases not matched to a gene: 10. The CDR3: CAIRGTDGGAEAFF. The CDR3, as DNA: TGTGCCATCAGGGGGACAGACGGTGGGGCTGAAGCTTTCTTT.

The chain couples TRBV29-1 to TRBJ1-2; 11 bases are a match to TRBD1. The CDR3 contains 14 residues. Germline V gene sequence: CDR1 SQVTM, CDR2 ANQGSEA. J gave up 4 bases and V 6 bases, and 7 bases lay outside the gene matches. The CDR3 here is CSVGTGGDAYGYTF. The CDR3 DNA reads as TGCAGCGTCGGGACAGGGGGTGACGCCTATGGCTACACCTTC. The full variable domain, rest sourced from reference TRBV29-1 and TRBJ1-2, is SAVISQKPSRDICQRGTSLTIQCQVDSQVTMMFWYRQQPGQSLTLIATANQGSEATYESGFVIDKFPISRPNLTFSTLTVSNMSPEDSSIYLCSVGTGGDAYGYTFGSGTRLTVV.

Only one count was recorded for this clonotype. V is TRBV9 and J is TRBJ1-6, with D hard to call. In germline, CDR1 is SGDLS, CDR2 YYNGEE. With 5 bases removed from V and 6 bases from J, the gap between germline ends came to 21 bases. There are 17 residues in the CDR3. CDR3 residues: CASSEGSNKATNSPLHF. In DNA, the CDR3 is TGTGCCAGCAGTGAAGGGAGCAACAAGGCTACTAATTCACCCCTCCACTTT.